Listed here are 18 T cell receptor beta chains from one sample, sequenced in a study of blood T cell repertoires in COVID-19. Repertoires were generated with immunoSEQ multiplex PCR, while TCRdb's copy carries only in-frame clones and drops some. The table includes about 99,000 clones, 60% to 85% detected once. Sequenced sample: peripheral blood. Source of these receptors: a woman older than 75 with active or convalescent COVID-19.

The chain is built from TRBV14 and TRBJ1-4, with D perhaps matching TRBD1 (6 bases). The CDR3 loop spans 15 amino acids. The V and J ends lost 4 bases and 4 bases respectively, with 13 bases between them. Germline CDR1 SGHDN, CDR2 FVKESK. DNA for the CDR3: TGTGCCAGCAGCCCCGGGACAAGAGTTAATGAAAAACTGTTTTTT. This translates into CASSPGTRVNEKLFF.

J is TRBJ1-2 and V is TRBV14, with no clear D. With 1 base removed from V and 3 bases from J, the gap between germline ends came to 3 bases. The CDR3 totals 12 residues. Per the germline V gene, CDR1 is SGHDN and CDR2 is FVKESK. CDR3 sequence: CASSQGHYGYTF. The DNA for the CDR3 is TGTGCCAGCAGCCAAGGGCACTATGGCTACACCTTC.

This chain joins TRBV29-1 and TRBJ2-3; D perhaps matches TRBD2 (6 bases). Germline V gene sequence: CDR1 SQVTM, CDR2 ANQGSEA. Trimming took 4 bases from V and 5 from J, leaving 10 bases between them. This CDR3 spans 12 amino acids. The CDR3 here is CSVGSGVDTQYF. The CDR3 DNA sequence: TGCAGCGTTGGGTCGGGGGTAGATACGCAGTATTTT.

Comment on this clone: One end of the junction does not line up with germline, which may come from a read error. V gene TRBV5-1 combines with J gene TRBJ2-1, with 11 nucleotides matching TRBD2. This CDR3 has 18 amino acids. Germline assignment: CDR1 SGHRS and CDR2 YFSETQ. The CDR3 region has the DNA TGTGCCAGCAGCTTGGAGGGACTAGCGGTCGCCTCCTACAATGAGCAGTTCTTC. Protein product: CASSLEGLAVASYNEQFF.

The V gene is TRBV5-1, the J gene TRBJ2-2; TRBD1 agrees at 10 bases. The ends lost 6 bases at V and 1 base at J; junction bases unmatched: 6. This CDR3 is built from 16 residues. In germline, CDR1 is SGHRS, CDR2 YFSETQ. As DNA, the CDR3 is TGCGCCAGCACCGGGACAGGGGCTATGAACACCGGGGAGCTGTTTTTT. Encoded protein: CASTGTGAMNTGELFF.

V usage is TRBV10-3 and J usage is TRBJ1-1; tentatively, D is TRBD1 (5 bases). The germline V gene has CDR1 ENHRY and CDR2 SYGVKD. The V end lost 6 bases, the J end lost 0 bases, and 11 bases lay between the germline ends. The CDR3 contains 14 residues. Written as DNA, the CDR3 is TGTGCCATCAGAGCGGGACCGCTGAACACTGAAGCTTTCTTT. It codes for CAIRAGPLNTEAFF.

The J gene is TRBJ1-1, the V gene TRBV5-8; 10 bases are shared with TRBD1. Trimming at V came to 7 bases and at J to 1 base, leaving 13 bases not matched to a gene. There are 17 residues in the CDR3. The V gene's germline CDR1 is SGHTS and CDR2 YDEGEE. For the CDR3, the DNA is TGTGCCAGCCCCTTATATGGGACAGGGGCGAGGAACACTGAAGCTTTCTTT. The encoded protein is CASPLYGTGARNTEAFF.

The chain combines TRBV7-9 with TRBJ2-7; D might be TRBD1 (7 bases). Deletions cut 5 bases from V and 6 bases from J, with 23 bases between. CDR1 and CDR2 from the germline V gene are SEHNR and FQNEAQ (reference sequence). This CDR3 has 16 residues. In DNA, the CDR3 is TGTGCCAGCAGCCCCGGAGGGGGCCCAGGGGGGTTCGAGCAGTACTTC. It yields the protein CASSPGGGPGGFEQYF. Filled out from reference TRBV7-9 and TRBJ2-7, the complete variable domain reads DTGVSQNPRHKITKRGQNVTFRCDPISEHNRLYWYRQTLGQGPEFLTYFQNEAQLEKSRLLSDRFSAERPKGSFSTLEIQRTEQGDSAMYLCASSPGGGPGGFEQYFGPGTRLTVT.

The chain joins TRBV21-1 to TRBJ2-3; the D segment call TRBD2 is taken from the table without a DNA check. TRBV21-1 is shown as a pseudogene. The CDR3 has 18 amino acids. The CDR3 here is CASRPVRIAGEMTDTQYF. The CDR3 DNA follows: TGTGCCAGCAGGCCTGTTAGGATAGCGGGAGAGATGACAGATACGCAGTATTTT.

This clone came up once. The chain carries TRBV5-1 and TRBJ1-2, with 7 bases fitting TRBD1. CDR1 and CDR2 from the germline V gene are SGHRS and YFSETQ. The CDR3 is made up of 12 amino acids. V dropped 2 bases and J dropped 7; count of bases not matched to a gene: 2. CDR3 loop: CASSFDRVGYTF. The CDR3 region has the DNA TGCGCCAGCAGCTTCGACAGGGTTGGCTACACCTTC.

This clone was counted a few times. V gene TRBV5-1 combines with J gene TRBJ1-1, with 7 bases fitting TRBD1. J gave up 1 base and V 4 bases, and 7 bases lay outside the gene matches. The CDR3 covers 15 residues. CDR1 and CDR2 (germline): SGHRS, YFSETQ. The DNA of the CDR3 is TGCGCCAGCAGCCATAGGACAGGAGGGAACACTGAAGCTTTCTTT. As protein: CASSHRTGGNTEAFF.

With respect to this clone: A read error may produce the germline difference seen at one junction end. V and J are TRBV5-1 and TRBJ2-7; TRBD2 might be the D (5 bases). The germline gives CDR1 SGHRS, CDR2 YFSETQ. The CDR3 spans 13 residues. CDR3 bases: TGTGCCAGCAGCTCCGGGGTAACCTACGAGCAGTACTTC. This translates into CASSSGVTYEQYF.

This chain's CDR3 is CATSDPGLRSSYNEQFF. CDR3 sequence (DNA): TGTGCCACCAGTGACCCGGGACTCCGAAGCTCCTACAATGAGCAGTTCTTC. V is TRBV24-1 and J is TRBJ2-1; D is possibly TRBD2 (6 bases). Germline CDR1 KGHDR, CDR2 SFDVKD. V lost 4 bases, J lost 0 bases, and 15 bases lay in between. CDR3 size: 17 residues.

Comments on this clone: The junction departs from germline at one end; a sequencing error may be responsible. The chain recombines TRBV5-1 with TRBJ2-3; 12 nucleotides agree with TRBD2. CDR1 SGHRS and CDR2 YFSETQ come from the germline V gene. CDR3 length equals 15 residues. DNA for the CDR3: TGTGCCAGCACCCTGACTAGCGGGAGCGCAGATACGCAGTATTTT. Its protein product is CASTLTSGSADTQYF.

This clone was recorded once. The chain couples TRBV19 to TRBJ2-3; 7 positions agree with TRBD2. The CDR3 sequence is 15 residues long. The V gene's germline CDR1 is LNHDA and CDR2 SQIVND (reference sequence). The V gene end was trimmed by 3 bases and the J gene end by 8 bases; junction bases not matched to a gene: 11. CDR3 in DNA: TGTGCCAGTAGTATGAGGCAGGGAGGGCGGGGTACGCAGTATTTT. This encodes CASSMRQGGRGTQYF.

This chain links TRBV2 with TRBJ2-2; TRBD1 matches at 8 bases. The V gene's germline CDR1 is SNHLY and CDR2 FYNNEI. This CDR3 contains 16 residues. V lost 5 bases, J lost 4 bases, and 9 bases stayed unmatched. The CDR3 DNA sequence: TGTGCCAGCAGTCCACCTCAGGGGGCCAGCACCGGGGAGCTGTTTTTT. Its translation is CASSPPQGASTGELFF.

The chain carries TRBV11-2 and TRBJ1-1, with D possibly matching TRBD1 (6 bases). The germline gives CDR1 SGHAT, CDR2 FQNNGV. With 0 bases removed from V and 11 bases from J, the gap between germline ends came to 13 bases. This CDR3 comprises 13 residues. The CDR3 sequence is CASSLDRTALAFF. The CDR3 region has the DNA TGTGCCAGCAGCTTAGATAGGACAGCATTGGCTTTCTTT.

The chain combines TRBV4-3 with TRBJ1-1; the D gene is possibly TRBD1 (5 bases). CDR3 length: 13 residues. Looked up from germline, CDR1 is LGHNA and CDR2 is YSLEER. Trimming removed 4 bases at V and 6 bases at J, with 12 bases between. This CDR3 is CASSRQLGSEAFF. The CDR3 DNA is TGCGCCAGCAGCCGACAGTTGGGGTCTGAAGCTTTCTTT.